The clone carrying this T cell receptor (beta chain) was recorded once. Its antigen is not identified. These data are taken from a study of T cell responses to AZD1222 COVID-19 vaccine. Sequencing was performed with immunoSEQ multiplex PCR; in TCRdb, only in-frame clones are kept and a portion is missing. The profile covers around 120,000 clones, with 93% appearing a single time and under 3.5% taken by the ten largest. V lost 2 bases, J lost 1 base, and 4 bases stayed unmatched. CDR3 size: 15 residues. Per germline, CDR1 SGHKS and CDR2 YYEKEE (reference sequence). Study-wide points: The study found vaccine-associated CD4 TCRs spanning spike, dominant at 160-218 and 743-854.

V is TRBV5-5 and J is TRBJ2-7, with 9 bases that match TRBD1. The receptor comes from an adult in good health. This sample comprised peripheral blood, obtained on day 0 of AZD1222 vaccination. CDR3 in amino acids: CASSFAGTGSYEQYF. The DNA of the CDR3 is TGTGCCAGCAGCTTCGCCGGGACAGGGTCCTACGAGCAGTACTTC.